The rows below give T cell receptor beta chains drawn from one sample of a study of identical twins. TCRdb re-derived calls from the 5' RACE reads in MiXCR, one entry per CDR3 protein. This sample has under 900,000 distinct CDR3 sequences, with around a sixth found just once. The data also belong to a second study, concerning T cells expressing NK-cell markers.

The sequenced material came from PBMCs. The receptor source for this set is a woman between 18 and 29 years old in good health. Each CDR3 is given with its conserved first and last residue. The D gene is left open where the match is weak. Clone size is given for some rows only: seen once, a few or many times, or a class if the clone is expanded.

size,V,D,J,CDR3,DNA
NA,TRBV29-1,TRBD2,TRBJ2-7,CSVTDSSGVYEQYF,TGCAGCGTCACCGATTCTAGCGGGGTCTACGAGCAGTACTTC
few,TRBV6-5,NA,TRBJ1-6,CASSFGGSYNSPLHF,TGTGCCAGCAGTTTCGGGGGGTCCTATAATTCACCCCTCCACTTT
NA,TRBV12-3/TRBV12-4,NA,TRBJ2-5,CASSQGPGAQYF,TGTGCCAGCAGTCAAGGTCCAGGGGCCCAGTACTTC
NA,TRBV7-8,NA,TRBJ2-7,CASSLQVYYEQYF,TGTGCCAGCAGCTTGCAGGTATACTACGAGCAGTACTTC
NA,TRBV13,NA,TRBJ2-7,CASSLYRRASSYEQYF,TGTGCCAGCAGCTTATACCGGAGGGCAAGCTCCTACGAGCAGTACTTC
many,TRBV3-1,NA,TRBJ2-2,CASSQAGTGELFF,TGTGCCAGCAGCCAGGCGGGAACCGGGGAGCTGTTTTTT
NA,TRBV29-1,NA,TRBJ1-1,CSAVDSKNTEAFF,TGCAGCGCTGTGGACAGTAAGAACACTGAAGCTTTCTTT
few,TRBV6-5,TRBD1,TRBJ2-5,CASSYSRQGRETQYF,TGTGCCAGCAGTTACTCGAGACAGGGCCGGGAGACCCAGTACTTC
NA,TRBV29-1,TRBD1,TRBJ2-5,CSAERTGVEETQYF,TGCAGCGCAGAAAGGACAGGGGTAGAAGAGACCCAGTACTTC
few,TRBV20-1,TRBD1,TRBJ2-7,CSARGQGVQYF,TGCAGTGCTAGAGGTCAGGGGGTGCAGTACTTC
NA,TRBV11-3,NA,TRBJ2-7,CASSPNLGPFSEQYF,TGTGCCAGCAGTCCAAATCTGGGGCCGTTCAGCGAGCAGTACTTC
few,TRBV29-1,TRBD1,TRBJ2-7,CSVTSRDSYYEQYF,TGCAGCGTTACGTCCCGGGACAGCTACTACGAGCAGTACTTC
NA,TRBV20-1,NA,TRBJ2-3,CSARGPSGTDTQYF,TGCAGTGCTAGAGGGCCTAGTGGCACAGATACGCAGTATTTT
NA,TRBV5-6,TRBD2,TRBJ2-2,CASSSGLAGATGELFF,TGTGCCAGCAGCTCTGGACTAGCGGGGGCCACCGGGGAGCTGTTTTTT
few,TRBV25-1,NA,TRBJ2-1,CASSAGWGDEQFF,TGTGCCAGCAGTGCAGGGTGGGGCGATGAGCAGTTCTTC
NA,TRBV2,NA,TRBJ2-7,CASRRDLTTYEQYF,TGTGCCAGCAGGCGTGACCTGACGACCTACGAGCAGTACTTC
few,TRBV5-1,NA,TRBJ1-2,CASSGLQANYGYTF,TGCGCCAGCTCCGGACTTCAAGCTAACTATGGCTACACCTTC
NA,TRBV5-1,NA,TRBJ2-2,CASSLRTSLLTGELFF,TGCGCCAGCAGCTTGAGGACGAGTTTGTTAACCGGGGAGCTGTTTTTT
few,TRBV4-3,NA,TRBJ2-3,CASSQFIATDTQYF,TGCGCCAGCAGCCAATTCATTGCAACAGATACGCAGTATTTT
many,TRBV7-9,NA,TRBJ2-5,CASSLDIGTETQYF,TGTGCCAGCAGCTTAGATATAGGAACCGAGACCCAGTACTTC
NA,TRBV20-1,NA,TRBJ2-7,CSARDKFRTWEQYF,TGCAGTGCTAGAGATAAGTTTAGGACCTGGGAGCAGTACTTC
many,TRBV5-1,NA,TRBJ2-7,CASSPGRGTYEQYF,TGCGCCAGCAGCCCGGGGAGGGGGACATACGAGCAGTACTTC
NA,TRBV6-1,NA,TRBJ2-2,CASSPGIRIGELFF,TGTGCCAGCAGTCCCGGGATTAGAATCGGGGAGCTGTTTTTT
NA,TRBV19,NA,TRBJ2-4,CASSNRGRDIQYF,TGTGCCAGTAGTAACAGAGGTAGGGACATTCAGTACTTC
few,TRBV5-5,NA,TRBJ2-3,CASSFDGGRADTQYF,TGTGCCAGCAGCTTCGATGGTGGACGGGCAGATACGCAGTATTTT
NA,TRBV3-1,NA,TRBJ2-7,CASSRRQALSYEQYF,TGTGCCAGCAGCCGGAGACAGGCCCTCTCCTACGAGCAGTACTTC
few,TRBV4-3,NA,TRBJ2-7,CASSQGVSGSYEQYF,TGCGCCAGCAGCCAAGGGGTATCGGGCTCCTACGAGCAGTACTTC
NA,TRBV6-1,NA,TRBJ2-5,CASSGAGAGTQYF,TGTGCCAGCAGCGGGGCAGGGGCGGGGACCCAGTACTTC
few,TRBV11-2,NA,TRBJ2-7,CASSRVGRTYEQYF,TGTGCCAGCAGCCGGGTGGGGAGAACTTACGAGCAGTACTTC